The 19 T cell receptor beta chains below were found in one sample sequenced in a study of shared clonotypes between healthy human individuals. Data came from immunoSEQ multiplex PCR; TCRdb stores just in-frame clones and leaves some out. The sample has approximately 1.5 million clones; around 98% are singletons. Sequencing used naive CD4+ T cells sorted from blood. The subset: CD45RA+ positively selected. The source is a man aged 30-40 years in good health.

As regards this clone: Other DNA variants within this sample encode the same CDR3. This rearrangement joins TRBV6-5 to TRBJ1-5; TRBD1 is a possible D gene (5 bases). Germline CDR1 MNHEY, CDR2 SVGAGI. Trimming left V 0 bases short and J 4 bases short, with 10 bases between. The CDR3 spans 15 residues. In DNA form, the CDR3 reads TGTGCCAGCAGTTACTCAGGGGCTTCAAATCAGCCCCAGCATTTT. The encoded protein is CASSYSGASNQPQHF.

The chain carries TRBV4-1 and TRBJ1-4; the match to TRBD1 covers 7 bases. Germline V gene sequence: CDR1 MGHRA, CDR2 YSYEKL. The CDR3 is 15 residues long. Trimming removed 0 bases from V and 5 bases from J; junction bases left unmatched: 3. CDR3 in DNA: TGCGCCAGCAGCCAAGAGGGACAGAAAAATGAAAAACTGTTTTTT. It yields the protein CASSQEGQKNEKLFF.

V usage is TRBV5-8 and J usage is TRBJ2-5, with 8 nucleotides matching TRBD1. The CDR3 extends over 17 amino acids. Trimming took 4 bases from V and 3 from J; bases not matched to a gene: 14. CDR1 SGHTS and CDR2 YDEGEE come from the germline V gene. Here the CDR3 reads CASSLGDRSGLKETQYF. The CDR3 DNA is TGTGCCAGCAGCCTGGGGGACAGGTCGGGCCTAAAAGAGACCCAGTACTTC.

The chain has TRBV28 and TRBJ2-1; TRBD1 matches 7 bases. The CDR3 spans 16 residues. Germline V lookup: CDR1 MDHEN, CDR2 SYDVKM. Trimming took 4 bases from V and 2 from J; bases not matched to a gene: 8. The CDR3 region has the DNA TGTGCCAGCAGTTCCTATAGGGGGCCAACCTACAATGAGCAGTTCTTC. As protein: CASSSYRGPTYNEQFF.

This clone came up once. The chain uses TRBV5-1 and TRBJ2-3; no clear D. Trimming pared 0 bases from V and 1 base from J, leaving 12 bases between. Germline CDR1 and CDR2: SGHRS and YFSETQ. The CDR3 consists of 16 residues. The CDR3 DNA sequence: TGCGCCAGCAGCTTGGCTGGTAGCCAGGGCACAGATACGCAGTATTTT. This gives the protein CASSLAGSQGTDTQYF.

The rearrangement joins TRBV30 to TRBJ2-7, with 10 bases lining up with TRBD2. Looked up from germline, CDR1 is GTSNPN and CDR2 is SVGIG (reference sequence). This CDR3 is 16 amino acids long. Trimming removed 0 bases from V and 6 bases from J; junction bases left unmatched: 11. For the CDR3, the DNA is TGTGCCTGGAGTGTAGGCTGGGGAGCGGGAGGGGTCGAGCAGTACTTC. Protein: CAWSVGWGAGGVEQYF.

The chain joins TRBV18 to TRBJ2-1; tentative D call: TRBD2 (5 bases). Trimming shortened V by 6 bases and J by 0 bases, and 12 bases separated the two germline ends. The CDR3 spans 15 residues. Germline V gene lookup returns CDR1 KGHSH and CDR2 LQKENI. The CDR3 loop reads CASSSPADSYNEQFF. DNA of the CDR3: TGTGCCAGCTCCTCTCCAGCGGACTCCTACAATGAGCAGTTCTTC.

This sequence joins TRBV6-5 and TRBJ2-2, with D tentatively TRBD2 (5 bases). The CDR3 loop spans 16 amino acids. Trimming removed 1 base from V and 0 bases from J, with 9 bases in between. Germline values: CDR1 MNHEY, CDR2 SVGAGI. CDR3 nucleotides: TGTGCCAGCAGTTACTTTGGAGGATCGAACACCGGGGAGCTGTTTTTT. Translated, it gives CASSYFGGSNTGELFF.

The chain couples TRBV2 to TRBJ2-7; D tentatively fits TRBD1 or TRBD2 (6 bases each). The germline gives CDR1 SNHLY, CDR2 FYNNEI. This CDR3 has 13 amino acids. Trimming shortened V by 11 bases and J by 3 bases, and 17 bases separated the two germline ends. CDR3 in amino acids: CAAKRGGIYEQYF. DNA for the CDR3: TGTGCCGCGAAGCGAGGGGGGATCTACGAGCAGTACTTC. The variable domain in full, completed from reference TRBV2 and TRBJ2-7, reads EPEVTQTPSHQVTQMGQEVILRCVPISNHLYFYWYRQILGQKVEFLVSFYNNEISEKSEIFDDQFSVERPDGSNFTLKIRSTKLEDSAMYFCAAKRGGIYEQYFGPGTRLTVT.

This chain uses TRBV19 with TRBJ1-4, with 8 bases matching TRBD1. In germline, CDR1 is LNHDA, CDR2 SQIVND (reference sequence). This CDR3 has 16 amino acids. With 2 bases clipped from V and 2 bases from J, the junction kept 4 bases outside the gene matches. The CDR3 DNA reads TGTGCCAGTAGTATACCCAGGGGGCGGACTAATGAAAAACTGTTTTTT. It is translated as CASSIPRGRTNEKLFF.

This chain links TRBV19 with TRBJ2-2; 9 bases line up with TRBD1. The V and J ends lost 6 bases and 10 bases, in that order; junction bases with no gene match: 18. This CDR3 contains 17 residues. CDR1 is LNHDA and CDR2 is SQIVND in the germline V gene (reference sequence). The CDR3 is CASSPQWGQGASAELFF. CDR3 bases: TGTGCCAGTAGCCCCCAGTGGGGACAGGGCGCTTCAGCGGAGCTGTTTTTT.

This chain connects TRBV28 to TRBJ2-7; a weak D match, TRBD1 (5 bases). The CDR3 totals 13 residues. The V and J ends lost 6 bases and 5 bases respectively, with 14 bases between them. CDR1 and CDR2 from the germline V gene are MDHEN and SYDVKM. CDR3 nucleotides: TGTGCCAGCAGATCTACGACAGTGCACGAGCAGTACTTC. Translation gives CASRSTTVHEQYF.

This clone came up once. Within the sample, other DNA sequences also encode this same CDR3. The genes are TRBV28 and TRBJ1-2; a possible D gene is TRBD1 (5 bases). This CDR3 comprises 12 residues. Trimming stripped 6 bases from V and 5 bases from J, with 10 bases between. Germline lookup yields CDR1 MDHEN and CDR2 SYDVKM. In DNA form, the CDR3 reads TGTGCCAGCAGCCTACGACAGTATGGCTACACCTTC. Protein sequence: CASSLRQYGYTF.

As to this clone: Additional DNA sequences in this sample encode the identical CDR3. This chain joins TRBV5-1 and TRBJ2-3; maybe TRBD2 (5 bases). The CDR3 length is 15 residues. Germline V CDR1 and CDR2: SGHRS, YFSETQ. V was shortened by 0 bases and J by 5 bases, with 13 bases between the two germline ends. CDR3 DNA: TGCGCCAGCAGCTTGGGCGGTAGCGTGAGAGATACGCAGTATTTT. Its protein is CASSLGGSVRDTQYF.

The rearrangement links TRBV10-3 to TRBJ2-7, with 9 positions matching TRBD1. Germline V lookup: CDR1 ENHRY, CDR2 SYGVKD. The ends lost 4 bases at V and 9 bases at J; junction bases unmatched: 13. The CDR3 length is 15 residues. As DNA, the CDR3 is TGTGCCATCAGTGGGGTTTCGGGACAGGGAGCCGCGCAGTACTTC. Amino acid sequence: CAISGVSGQGAAQYF.

This clone was recorded only once. V usage is TRBV7-2 and J usage is TRBJ2-7; no clear D gene. CDR1 and CDR2 from the germline V gene are SGHTA and FQGNSA. V was pared by 5 bases and J by 4 bases, with 15 bases between. CDR3 length equals 14 residues. The CDR3 protein is CASSKHPSVYEQYF. DNA for the CDR3: TGTGCCAGCAGCAAGCACCCCTCGGTGTACGAGCAGTACTTC.

The chain couples TRBV28 to TRBJ1-4, with D maybe TRBD1 (5 bases). CDR1 is MDHEN and CDR2 is SYDVKM in the germline V gene. Between the trimmed V and J ends, which lost 5 bases and 5 bases, there was a span of 6 bases. The CDR3 contains 12 residues. CDR3 sequence reads: CASSRGNEKLFF. Here the CDR3 DNA reads TGTGCCAGCAGTCGGGGCAATGAAAAACTGTTTTTT.

CDR3 in DNA: TGTGCCAGCAGCTTAGCGGGACTCAGAGGCGGGGAGCTGTTTTTT. Protein: CASSLAGLRGGELFF. The V and J genes are TRBV7-6 and TRBJ2-2; TRBD2 is a possible D gene (6 bases). V was clipped by 0 bases and J by 7 bases, with 12 bases between them. Germline CDR1 is SGHVS and CDR2 is FNYEAQ. The CDR3 has 15 amino acids.

This rearrangement joins TRBV4-1 to TRBJ1-2, with 9 positions matching TRBD1. J was trimmed by 2 bases and V by 4 bases; bases with no gene match: 8. This CDR3 contains 16 residues. Germline assignment: CDR1 MGHRA and CDR2 YSYEKL. The CDR3 loop reads CASSLVPGQGNYGYTF. The CDR3 DNA reads as TGCGCCAGCAGCCTTGTCCCGGGACAGGGAAACTATGGCTACACCTTC.